This TCR beta chain is from a study of blood T cells in healthy people across ages. PCR was performed a second time for about 7 to 11 cycles using a sample-barcoded 5' primer and a J-beta primer mix. MiXCR, applied by TCRdb to the 5' RACE reads, yields one record per CDR3 protein. The sample lists fewer than 700,000 distinct CDR3 sequences; 47% were seen once. This clonotype was sampled from a man older than 75 in good health. Sequencing used blood.

In DNA form, the CDR3 reads TGTGCCAGCAGCTTAGGCGGTAGCGGGGGGGCCCATGAGCAGTTCTTC. It translates to CASSLGGSGGAHEQFF. The rearrangement links TRBV7-2 to TRBJ2-1; 11 bases line up with TRBD2. V lost 1 base to trimming and J lost 8 bases; unmatched junction nucleotides: 7. Germline CDR1 is SGHTA and CDR2 is FQGNSA. The CDR3 has 16 amino acids.